This entry lists 19 T cell receptor beta chains sequenced from one sample in a study of monozygotic twins with inflammatory bowel disease. Reprocessing the 5' RACE reads, TCRdb reports a single entry for every CDR3 protein and omits DNA. This listing includes roughly 200,000 distinct CDR3 sequences. Sequences were obtained from blood. These receptors came from a human donor with ulcerative colitis or Crohn's disease, or a healthy co-twin of an affected twin (not recorded which).

V gene TRBV20-1 combines with J gene TRBJ2-7; the D call of TRBD1 rests on TCRdb alone, since no DNA is present to check it. Germline-derived CDR1 and CDR2 are DFQATT and SNEGSKA (reference sequence). This CDR3 comprises 12 residues. This chain's CDR3 is CSAPDRTYEQYF.

The genes are TRBV7-9 and TRBJ1-5; TCRdb's D call, TRBD1, is unchecked because there is no DNA. The CDR3 sequence is 13 residues long. Germline CDR1 SEHNR, CDR2 FQNEAQ (reference sequence). The CDR3 loop reads CASSFQGNQPQHF.

The V gene is TRBV5-1, the J gene TRBJ2-3; as DNA is missing, the TRBD2 call by TCRdb cannot be tested. Per the germline V gene, CDR1 is SGHRS and CDR2 is YFSETQ. The CDR3 length is 14 residues. CDR3 residues: CASSEGLAPDTQYF.

The V gene is TRBV18, the J gene TRBJ1-1; TCRdb picks TRBD1, but there is no DNA to check that call. The CDR3 totals 18 residues. From germline, CDR1 is KGHSH and CDR2 LQKENI. This CDR3 reads CASSPSLGGGGLIAEAFF. Full variable domain (rest looked up from reference TRBV18 and TRBJ1-1): NAGVMQNPRHLVRRRGQEARLRCSPMKGHSHVYWYRQLPEEGLKFMVYLQKENIIDESGMPKERFSAEFPKEGPSILRIQQVVRGDSAAYFCASSPSLGGGGLIAEAFFGQGTRLTVV.

The chain carries TRBV5-1 and TRBJ1-6; absent DNA, TCRdb's TRBD1 call cannot be checked. The V gene's germline CDR1 is SGHRS and CDR2 YFSETQ. The CDR3 length is 17 residues. CDR3 amino acids: CASRSLQGADLNSPLHF. The full variable domain, completed using reference TRBV5-1 and TRBJ1-6, is KAGVTQTPRYLIKTRGQQVTLSCSPISGHRSVSWYQQTPGQGLQFLFEYFSETQRNKGNFPGRFSGRQFSNSRSEMNVSTLELGDSALYLCASRSLQGADLNSPLHFGNGTRLTVT.

The J gene is TRBJ2-1, the V gene TRBV2; TCRdb designates TRBD2, a call that cannot be tested without DNA. Germline loops: CDR1 SNHLY, CDR2 FYNNEI. The CDR3 spans 14 residues. The CDR3 spells CASSSGGANNEQFF.

The chain links TRBV19 to TRBJ1-1; there is no DNA to check the TCRdb D call of TRBD1. This CDR3 comprises 15 residues. Germline V gives CDR1 LNHDA, CDR2 SQIVND (reference sequence). The CDR3 loop reads CASSTRTGAGTEAFF.

The chain recombines TRBV12-3 or TRBV12-4 with TRBJ1-1; the TCRdb D gene call, TRBD1, has no DNA to confirm it. CDR3 length equals 12 residues. CDR3 in amino acids: CASSSGTHEAFF.

J is TRBJ2-1 and V is TRBV18; TCRdb returns TRBD1, unconfirmable since there is no DNA. The germline V gene encodes CDR1 KGHSH and CDR2 LQKENI. CDR3 length: 14 amino acids. CDR3 protein: CASSPPRDRYEQFF. The whole variable domain, filled in from reference TRBV18 and TRBJ2-1, reads NAGVMQNPRHLVRRRGQEARLRCSPMKGHSHVYWYRQLPEEGLKFMVYLQKENIIDESGMPKERFSAEFPKEGPSILRIQQVVRGDSAAYFCASSPPRDRYEQFFGPGTRLTVL.

The chain joins TRBV20-1 to TRBJ2-3. CDR1 DFQATT and CDR2 SNEGSKA come from the germline V gene (reference sequence). The CDR3 is made up of 13 amino acids. This CDR3 reads CSEVGVGTDTQYF.

The V gene is TRBV7-2, the J gene TRBJ2-2; TCRdb indicates TRBD2, and absent DNA this call remains unverified. This CDR3 comprises 15 residues. The germline CDR1 and CDR2 sequences are SGHTA and FQGNSA. The chain's CDR3 is CASRPRGANTGELFF. Using reference TRBV7-2 and TRBJ2-2 for the parts outside the CDR3, the full variable domain is GAGVSQSPSNKVTEKGKDVELRCDPISGHTALYWYRQSLGQGLEFLIYFQGNSAPDKSGLPSDRFSAERTGGSVSTLTIQRTQQEDSAVYLCASRPRGANTGELFFGEGSRLTVL.

Here the CDR3 reads CASSTWGNEQFF. This chain uses TRBV27 with TRBJ2-1; the D gene TCRdb calls, TRBD1, cannot be checked with no DNA. Germline CDR1 and CDR2: MNHEY and SMNVEV (reference sequence). This CDR3 has 12 residues.

This CDR3 reads CASIGMAGDSYNEQFF. The genes are TRBV5-1 and TRBJ2-1; TCRdb returns TRBD2, unconfirmable since there is no DNA. The CDR3 covers 16 residues. Looked up from germline, CDR1 is SGHRS and CDR2 is YFSETQ.

The chain's CDR3 is CASSPGTAGGYGYTF. The chain recombines TRBV5-8 with TRBJ1-2; TCRdb proposes TRBD1, but this gene call is untestable without DNA. Looked up from germline, CDR1 is SGHTS and CDR2 is YDEGEE. This CDR3 has 15 amino acids.

The rearrangement uses TRBV10-3 and TRBJ1-1. Germline CDR1 and CDR2: ENHRY and SYGVKD. The CDR3 runs 13 residues. CDR3 loop: CAISLRVNTEAFF.

V usage is TRBV6-5 and J usage is TRBJ2-5. The CDR3 consists of 13 residues. Germline lookup yields CDR1 MNHEY and CDR2 SVGAGI. The CDR3 protein is CASSYDDQETQYF.

The chain is built from TRBV15 and TRBJ1-4. Germline CDR1 LNHNV, CDR2 YYDKDF (reference sequence). The CDR3 loop spans 14 amino acids. The CDR3 region is CATSRDRRKEKLFF.

The chain employs TRBV9 and TRBJ2-5; TCRdb indicates TRBD1, and absent DNA this call remains unverified. This CDR3 region has 14 residues. Germline V gene data show CDR1 as SGDLS and CDR2 as YYNGEE. The chain's CDR3 is CASSADRGTETQYF.

V is TRBV10-3 and J is TRBJ2-1; the D gene TCRdb calls, TRBD2, cannot be checked with no DNA. The CDR3 spans 15 residues. Germline assignment: CDR1 ENHRY and CDR2 SYGVKD. CDR3: CAISGNSGGADEQFF.